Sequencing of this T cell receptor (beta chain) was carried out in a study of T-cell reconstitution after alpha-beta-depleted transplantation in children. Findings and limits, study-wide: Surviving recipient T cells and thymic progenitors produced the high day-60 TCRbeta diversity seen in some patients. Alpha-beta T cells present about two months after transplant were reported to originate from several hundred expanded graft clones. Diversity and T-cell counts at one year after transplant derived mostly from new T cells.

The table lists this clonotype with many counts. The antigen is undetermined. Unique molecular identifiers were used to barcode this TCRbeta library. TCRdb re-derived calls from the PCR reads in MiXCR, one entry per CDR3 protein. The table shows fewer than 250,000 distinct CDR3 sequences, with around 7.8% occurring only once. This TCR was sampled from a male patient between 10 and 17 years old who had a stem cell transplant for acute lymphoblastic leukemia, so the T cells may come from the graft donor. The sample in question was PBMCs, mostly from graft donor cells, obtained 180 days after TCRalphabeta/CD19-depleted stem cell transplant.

The CDR3 DNA is TGTGCCAGCAGTTGGGCGGTCCAAGAGACCCAGTACTTC. It specifies CASSWAVQETQYF. The rearrangement joins TRBV12-3 or TRBV12-4 to TRBJ2-5; D is ambiguous. The CDR3 has 13 amino acids. Trimming removed 4 bases from V and 1 base from J, with 7 bases in between.